Following are 19 T cell receptor beta chains from one sample sequenced in a study of Ad26.COV2.S vaccination and SARS-CoV-2 variants. The treatment was: 15 to 20 received Ad26.COV2.S at low or high dose, single or two shots; 5 received placebo; per-sample allocation not given. Sampling occurred on day 63 after the first vaccine or placebo injection. Only in-frame clones appear in the TCRdb table, and some are missing; sequencing was by immunoSEQ multiplex PCR. The data show over 450,000 clones, with 80% to 90% seen just once and more than 1.5% held by the top ten. Specimen: peripheral blood, collected in a trial of Ad26.COV2.S vaccine versus placebo. All receptors derive from a person between 18 and 60 years old who received the Ad26.COV2.S COVID-19 vaccine or a placebo.

The V and J genes are TRBV7-9 and TRBJ1-1; D unresolved. CDR1 is SEHNR, CDR2 FQNEAQ, per germline (reference sequence). V was clipped by 5 bases and J by 2 bases, with 21 bases between them. This CDR3 has 17 amino acids. DNA of the CDR3: TGTGCCAGCAGCCCCCGGCCCGCAGATTCTGTAAACACTGAAGCTTTCTTT. This gives the protein CASSPRPADSVNTEAFF. Full variable domain (rest looked up from reference TRBV7-9 and TRBJ1-1): DTGVSQNPRHKITKRGQNVTFRCDPISEHNRLYWYRQTLGQGPEFLTYFQNEAQLEKSRLLSDRFSAERPKGSFSTLEIQRTEQGDSAMYLCASSPRPADSVNTEAFFGQGTRLTVV.

V is TRBV18 and J is TRBJ2-3; D not certain. Germline values: CDR1 KGHSH, CDR2 LQKENI. Between the trimmed V and J ends, which lost 2 bases and 0 bases, there was a span of 9 bases. The CDR3 has 15 amino acids. CDR3 loop: CASSPWSDSTDTQYF. CDR3 nucleotides: TGTGCCAGCTCACCATGGTCGGACAGCACAGATACGCAGTATTTT.

This chain uses TRBV3-1 (or the pseudogene TRBV3-2) with TRBJ1-5; D possibly corresponds to TRBD1 (5 bases). This CDR3 spans 14 amino acids. Trimming pared 0 bases from V and 6 bases from J, leaving 9 bases between. CDR1 is LGHDT, CDR2 YNNKEL, per germline (reference sequence). The CDR3: CASSQDKGFQPQHF. In DNA form, the CDR3 reads TGTGCCAGCAGCCAAGATAAGGGGTTTCAGCCCCAGCATTTT.

This rearrangement joins TRBV7-2 to TRBJ2-1, with D hard to call. CDR1 and CDR2 from the germline V gene are SGHTA and FQGNSA. The CDR3 spans 17 residues. Trimming removed 3 bases at V and 12 bases at J, with 27 bases between. CDR3 nucleotide sequence: TGTGCCAGCAGCTTTTCCCTGTCCCTTATAGGGTCCAACGTGCAGTTCTTC. Its translation is CASSFSLSLIGSNVQFF.

This clone was counted only a few times. The CDR3 reads CASRGSLEDYGYTF. In nucleotides, the CDR3 is TGCGCCAGCCGGGGGTCCCTTGAAGACTATGGCTACACCTTC. V and J are TRBV4-3 and TRBJ1-2; weak D call: TRBD1 (5 bases). This CDR3 has 14 amino acids. The V gene lost 8 bases and the J gene lost 3 bases, with 16 bases spanning the gap. The germline V gene encodes CDR1 LGHNA and CDR2 YSLEER.

The chain couples TRBV5-8 to TRBJ2-7, with D tentatively TRBD1 (6 bases). The CDR3 has 18 amino acids. Trimming cost V 0 bases and J 8 bases, with 27 bases left between them. CDR1 and CDR2 from the germline V gene are SGHTS and YDEGEE. CDR3 residues: CASSLEPGSPSRGDQQYF. CDR3 bases: TGTGCCAGCAGCTTGGAGCCTGGGTCGCCTTCCAGGGGCGACCAGCAGTACTTC.

The chain employs TRBV6-5 and TRBJ1-1; D possibly corresponds to TRBD1 (5 bases). V lost 6 bases and J lost 4, with 9 bases in between. Germline V gives CDR1 MNHEY, CDR2 SVGAGI. This CDR3 has 12 residues. As DNA, the CDR3 is TGTGCCAGCAGGGGGGGAGGCACTGAAGCTTTCTTT. Its protein is CASRGGGTEAFF.

This chain uses TRBV27 with TRBJ1-5; D is uncertain. The CDR3 length is 13 residues. Per the germline V gene, CDR1 is MNHEY and CDR2 is SMNVEV (reference sequence). V lost 6 bases, J lost 3 bases, and 9 bases lay in between. In DNA form, the CDR3 reads TGTGCCAGCAGGTGGTCCAACAATCAGCCCCAGCATTTT. Translated, it gives CASRWSNNQPQHF.

V and J are TRBV10-3 and TRBJ1-6; the D gene is possibly TRBD1 (5 bases). V was cut by 3 bases and J by 3 bases, with 12 bases left in between. Germline CDR1 is ENHRY and CDR2 is SYGVKD. This CDR3 has 16 amino acids. Here the CDR3 DNA reads TGTGCCATCAGTGATGGAGGGGTGGGCTATAATTCACCCCTCCACTTT. Protein: CAISDGGVGYNSPLHF.

The chain uses TRBV5-1 and TRBJ1-2; D unresolved. The CDR3 loop spans 13 amino acids. The germline gives CDR1 SGHRS, CDR2 YFSETQ. V was clipped by 3 bases and J by 8 bases, with 14 bases between them. The CDR3 bases are TGCGCCAGCAGCTCGGGCAACAGAGGGGGCTACACCTTC. Amino acids: CASSSGNRGGYTF. The complete variable domain, with remaining parts taken from reference TRBV5-1 and TRBJ1-2, reads KAGVTQTPRYLIKTRGQQVTLSCSPISGHRSVSWYQQTPGQGLQFLFEYFSETQRNKGNFPGRFSGRQFSNSRSEMNVSTLELGDSALYLCASSSGNRGGYTFGSGTRLTVV.

Of note for this clone: A much larger clone differs from this one at a single base, so this may be a read error. In the same sample, other DNA sequences code for this CDR3. The V gene is TRBV27, the J gene TRBJ2-7; no clear D. Trimming removed 4 bases at V and 1 base at J, with 2 bases between. This CDR3 has 11 residues. The germline V gene encodes CDR1 MNHEY and CDR2 SMNVEV (reference sequence). CDR3 region: CASSSSYEQYF. CDR3 DNA: TGTGCCAGCAGTTCATCCTACGAGCAGTACTTC.

The genes are TRBV9 and TRBJ2-3, with 9 positions matching TRBD2. The germline V gene encodes CDR1 SGDLS and CDR2 YYNGEE. This CDR3 region has 18 residues. V gave up 3 bases and J gave up 3 bases; unmatched junction bases: 14. Here the CDR3 reads CASSARGLAGMRTDTQYF. The CDR3, as DNA: TGTGCCAGCAGCGCCCGGGGCCTAGCGGGAATGAGGACAGATACGCAGTATTTT.

CDR3 in DNA: TGTGCCAGCTCACCAAAAGGACCGGGTTTAGGCTATGGCTACACCTTC. Translating it yields CASSPKGPGLGYGYTF. J is TRBJ1-2 and V is TRBV18; D remains ambiguous. Germline CDR1 and CDR2: KGHSH and LQKENI. The V end was cut by 2 bases, the J end by 4 bases, with 17 bases between. The CDR3 has 16 residues.

The V and J genes are TRBV5-1 and TRBJ2-1; TRBD1 might be the D (5 bases). Germline CDR1 reads SGHRS; CDR2 reads YFSETQ. There are 15 residues in the CDR3. V was trimmed by 4 bases and J by 1 base, leaving 12 bases between them. The CDR3 DNA sequence: TGCGCCAGCAGCACCGGACAAGGGTCCTACAATGAGCAGTTCTTC. It yields the protein CASSTGQGSYNEQFF.

This chain connects TRBV28 to TRBJ2-7; 13 positions agree with TRBD2. CDR1 and CDR2 (germline): MDHEN, SYDVKM. The V gene end was trimmed by 7 bases and the J gene end by 0 bases; junction bases not matched to a gene: 12. The CDR3 is 18 amino acids. The CDR3 loop is CASISRLAGGPASYEQYF. CDR3 DNA: TGTGCCAGCATCTCCCGACTAGCGGGAGGTCCCGCCTCCTACGAGCAGTACTTC.

J is TRBJ1-5 and V is TRBV6-2 or TRBV6-3; perhaps TRBD1 as D (6 bases). The germline CDR1 and CDR2 sequences are MNHEY and SVGEGT. Trimming took 2 bases from V and 11 from J, leaving 16 bases between them. The CDR3 sequence is 14 residues long. The CDR3 sequence is CASSYGGGFASQHF. DNA for the CDR3: TGTGCCAGCAGTTACGGAGGGGGGTTCGCGTCCCAGCATTTT.

The chain couples TRBV10-2 to TRBJ1-1; no reliable D call. The V end lost 8 bases, the J end lost 11 bases, and 15 bases lay between the germline ends. The CDR3 is 11 residues long. Germline V gives CDR1 WSHSY, CDR2 SAAADI. The CDR3 region is CASPLDCLAFF. DNA of the CDR3: TGCGCCAGCCCCCTGGACTGTCTTGCTTTCTTT.

This chain uses TRBV2 with TRBJ2-5; a possible D gene is TRBD2 (7 bases). Trimming shortened V by 2 bases and J by 2 bases, and 15 bases separated the two germline ends. This CDR3 is 16 amino acids long. CDR1 is SNHLY, CDR2 FYNNEI, per germline. The CDR3 region is CASSELAGAPQETQYF. The CDR3 nucleotides read TGTGCCAGCAGTGAATTGGCGGGGGCCCCACAAGAGACCCAGTACTTC.

The gene calls are TRBV3-1 (or the pseudogene TRBV3-2) and TRBJ2-7; the match to TRBD1 covers 7 bases. The CDR3 loop spans 14 amino acids. V lost 3 bases, J lost 9 bases, and 11 bases stayed unmatched. CDR1 and CDR2 from the germline V gene are LGHDT and YNNKEL (reference sequence). CDR3 DNA sequence: TGTGCCAGCAGCCAGCCGGGACAGTTCCCACGGCAGTACTTC. This codes for CASSQPGQFPRQYF.